This T cell receptor (beta chain) was identified during a study of shared clonotypes between healthy human individuals. TCRdb's table, derived via immunoSEQ multiplex PCR, lists solely in-frame clones and lacks some. The repertoire consists of 950,000 to 1,300,000 clones, with around 74% occurring once and the leading ten covering approximately 1.5%. The source is a man between 18 and 35 years old in good health. Sequenced input: memory CD4+ T cells sorted from blood. Indicated subset: CD45RA-negative fraction.

CDR3 DNA sequence: TGTGCCAGCAGCGCCTTTGGTTCTGCTGAAGCTTTCTTT. Translated, it gives CASSAFGSAEAFF. The chain employs TRBV11-3 and TRBJ1-1; D remains ambiguous. The V gene lost 5 bases and the J gene lost 6 bases, with 13 bases spanning the gap. The CDR3 contains 13 residues. The V gene's germline CDR1 is SGHNT and CDR2 YENEEA.